The clone carrying this T cell receptor (beta chain) has just a few counts. The target antigen is unknown. A CD45RO/CCR7/CD25/CD127/CD95/CD27 panel sorted naive, central memory, regulatory and stem cell-like memory CD4+ cells. The data were obtained in a study of beta chain features in type 1 diabetes. Study results and caveats: Sampled from patients, naive, central memory and Treg TCRB repertoires appeared more similar than those sampled from healthy donors. Type 1 diabetes patients had VDJ junctions that carried fewer insertions and more deletions. A PCR bias possibly favoring shorter templates would apply equally to patients and controls.

The isolated RNA, all of it, was reverse transcribed, so expressed TCRB transcripts were what got sequenced. The table came from immunoSEQ multiplex PCR; TCRdb's copy has only in-frame clones and leaves some out. The repertoire includes just under 150,000 clones, 10% of them detected once, and 1.3% sits in the top ten. This CDR3 region has 13 residues. The germline CDR1 and CDR2 sequences are ENHRY and SYGVKD. The V end was cut by 8 bases, the J end by 1 base, with 11 bases between. This sequence was found in a man younger than 35 in good health. The genes are TRBV10-3 and TRBJ1-1; D gene unclear. Sequencing was performed on naive CD4+ T cells from blood. In nucleotides, the CDR3 is TGTGCCATCTCGAGGCAGTCGAACACTGAAGCTTTCTTT. It specifies CAISRQSNTEAFF.